A selection of T cell receptor beta chains follows, all from one sample in a study of blood T cell repertoires in COVID-19. Some clones are missing from TCRdb's copy, which holds only in-frame ones; the method was immunoSEQ multiplex PCR. The data show roughly 250,000 clones, roughly 89% seen once. Sequenced: peripheral blood. The receptors here all came from a young man with acute or convalescent COVID-19. CDR3s leave out the opening cysteine and the closing phenylalanine or tryptophan. Only some rows state a clone size, as once, few, many or a class for expanded clones.

V	size	J	length	CDR3
TRBV11-2	.	TRBJ1-5	10	ASSLDQQPQH
TRBV5-1	.	TRBJ1-2	10	ASRQGSYGYT
TRBV7-9	.	TRBJ2-7	12	ASSLGSGSYEQY
TRBV5-6	.	TRBJ1-1	14	ASSFRTGGQGTEAF
TRBV14	.	TRBJ2-1	14	ASSQDLAVWDNEQF
TRBV12-3/TRBV12-4	.	TRBJ2-1	10	ASSSGGRLQF
TRBV5-1	.	TRBJ2-3	12	ASSSGIAADTQY
TRBV9	.	TRBJ2-6	15	ASSPRRLSSGANVLT
TRBV7-9	few	TRBJ1-5	12	ASSLERGNQPQH
TRBV25-1	.	TRBJ2-7	9	ASGTAYEQY
TRBV28	.	TRBJ1-2	11	ASRLQGNRGYT
TRBV5-4	once	TRBJ2-2	17	ASSFERGRVRTNTGELF
TRBV5-4	.	TRBJ2-1	13	ASSLVGSSYNEQF
TRBV30	few	TRBJ1-2	9	AWSPTYGYT
TRBV6-5	.	TRBJ2-5	12	ASRGTGPRETQY
TRBV5-1	once	TRBJ2-2	15	ASSLNFGGPNTGELF
TRBV19	.	TRBJ2-1	13	ASSTHRDYVSEQF
TRBV3-1/TRBV3-2	.	TRBJ1-2	13	ASSQGAGTHYGYT
TRBV19	.	TRBJ1-2	12	ASTLDRGTGGYT
TRBV29-1	.	TRBJ1-2	10	SVLITNYGYT